Shown below are 14 T cell receptor beta chains from a single sample sequenced in a study of vaccination and CD4 T cells after COVID-19. Treatment meaning: roughly 10-day PBMC culture with coronavirus spike peptide pools or control peptides (ViraFEST assay). Sequencing of the DNA from cultured CD4+ T cells was carried out with the Oncomine TCR Beta short-read assay. TCRdb processed the PCR reads anew with MiXCR; each CDR3 protein has one entry. Of nearly 15,000 distinct CDR3 sequences listed, over 50% were seen once; the top ten hold roughly 7.6%. These TCRs' antigens remain unknown. Sequenced: CD4+ T cells from blood, cultured in vitro. The receptors were sampled from a human donor who had recovered from COVID-19.

The chain employs TRBV18 and TRBJ2-7, with a tentative D call TRBD1 (6 bases). CDR1 and CDR2 (germline): KGHSH, LQKENI. The CDR3 has 16 residues. V was pared by 1 base and J by 5 bases, with 18 bases between. The CDR3 sequence is CASSPLPGQGPDEQYF. CDR3 sequence (DNA): TGTGCCAGCTCACCACTCCCGGGACAAGGACCCGACGAGCAGTACTTC.

The chain is built from TRBV19 and TRBJ2-5; 10 nucleotides match TRBD2. Unmatched junction bases numbered 7, after V lost 1 base and J lost 5 bases. The CDR3 runs 16 residues. The germline gives CDR1 LNHDA, CDR2 SQIVND (reference sequence). The CDR3 nucleotides are TGTGCCAGTAGTATAGGGGTAGCGGGAGGAGGGGAGACCCAGTACTTC. Translating gives CASSIGVAGGGETQYF.

The CDR3 is CASSEAWGAGDRVSGEQFF. CDR3 nucleotide sequence: TGTGCCAGCAGTGAAGCGTGGGGGGCCGGGGACAGGGTATCTGGTGAGCAGTTCTTC. This chain uses TRBV2 with TRBJ2-1, with TRBD1 identical over 9 bases. Looked up from germline, CDR1 is SNHLY and CDR2 is FYNNEI. V lost 0 bases to trimming and J lost 9 bases; unmatched junction nucleotides: 18. The CDR3 spans 19 residues.

This chain connects TRBV6-2 or TRBV6-3 to TRBJ2-3; D not resolved. In germline, CDR1 is MNHEY, CDR2 SVGEGT. The CDR3 is made up of 12 amino acids. The V end was cut by 4 bases, the J end by 2 bases, with 4 bases between. The CDR3: CASSSDTDTQYF. In nucleotides, the CDR3 is TGTGCCAGCAGTTCCGACACAGATACGCAGTATTTT.

A few counts support this clonotype. CDR3 loop: CASSTTGGFGNQPQHF. CDR3 coding DNA: TGTGCCAGCAGTACAACAGGGGGCTTTGGCAATCAGCCCCAGCATTTT. The gene calls are TRBV6-1 and TRBJ1-5; TRBD1 matches at 9 bases. From germline, CDR1 is MNHNS and CDR2 SASEGT. This CDR3 is built from 16 residues. With V trimmed by 5 bases and J by 2 bases, 7 bases remained unmatched.

The V call is TRBV5-1, the J call TRBJ2-1; 12 bases match TRBD2. The CDR3 contains 14 residues. CDR1 SGHRS and CDR2 YFSETQ come from the germline V gene. V trimming: 3 bases; J trimming: 8 bases; junction bases outside the gene matches: 3. The CDR3: CASSSTSGSHEQFF. In DNA form, the CDR3 reads TGCGCCAGCAGCTCGACTAGCGGGAGCCATGAGCAGTTCTTC.

The chain couples TRBV20-1 to TRBJ2-5; D possibly corresponds to TRBD1 (5 bases). Trimming cost V 2 bases and J 5 bases, with 15 bases left between them. The CDR3 runs to 14 residues. Germline V gene sequence: CDR1 DFQATT, CDR2 SNEGSKA (reference sequence). The CDR3 sequence is CSARRQGIRETQYF. The CDR3, as DNA: TGCAGTGCTAGACGGCAGGGTATTAGGGAGACCCAGTACTTC.

The rearrangement joins TRBV5-1 to TRBJ1-6; 9 bases map to TRBD1. V shed 1 base and J 11 bases; nucleotides not matched to a gene: 7. Germline V gives CDR1 SGHRS, CDR2 YFSETQ. This CDR3 spans 15 amino acids. For the CDR3, the DNA is TGCGCCAGCAGCTTGCGGACAGGGGAGAATCCACCCCTCCACTTT. This codes for CASSLRTGENPPLHF.

This chain connects TRBV6-5 to TRBJ2-1; TRBD2 matches at 7 bases. CDR1 is MNHEY and CDR2 is SVGAGI in the germline V gene. Trimming removed 4 bases from V and 1 base from J; junction bases left unmatched: 10. The CDR3 spans 17 residues. The CDR3 here is CASSSGLVPLSYNEQFF. The CDR3 DNA reads as TGTGCCAGCAGTTCAGGACTAGTCCCGCTTTCCTACAATGAGCAGTTCTTC.

This sequence joins TRBV20-1 and TRBJ1-3, with 9 positions matching TRBD1. Germline CDR1 is DFQATT and CDR2 is SNEGSKA (reference sequence). Trimming removed 6 bases from V and 4 bases from J; junction bases left unmatched: 13. The CDR3 consists of 16 residues. This CDR3 is CSAPSARTGDGNTIYF. The CDR3 DNA follows: TGCAGTGCCCCATCCGCAAGGACAGGGGACGGAAACACCATATATTTT.

The chain uses TRBV18 and TRBJ1-1; 7 bases line up with TRBD1. CDR3 length: 17 residues. Per germline, CDR1 KGHSH and CDR2 LQKENI. Trimming at V came to 0 bases and at J to 1 base, leaving 8 bases not matched to a gene. The chain's CDR3 is CASSPPFTGVSNTEAFF. CDR3 bases: TGTGCCAGCTCACCACCGTTTACAGGGGTCTCGAACACTGAAGCTTTCTTT.

The CDR3 DNA follows: TGTGCCAGCAGGAGACAGGGTGTCACCGGGGAGCTGTTTTTT. Translating gives CASRRQGVTGELFF. This chain uses TRBV27 with TRBJ2-2, with 7 bases identical to TRBD1. The germline V gene encodes CDR1 MNHEY and CDR2 SMNVEV (reference sequence). The CDR3 is 14 residues long. V lost 6 bases and J lost 4; bases outside the gene matches: 5.

The chain links TRBV20-1 to TRBJ2-4, with TRBD1 matching over 9 bases. The V gene's germline CDR1 is DFQATT and CDR2 SNEGSKA (reference sequence). The junction had 10 bases not matched to a gene; V was cut back by 2 bases and J by 5 bases. The CDR3 covers 16 residues. In DNA form, the CDR3 reads TGCAGTGCTAGAAGTTTGACAGGGGGGGGCCAAAACATTCAGTACTTC. Amino acids: CSARSLTGGGQNIQYF.

The chain recombines TRBV6-2 or TRBV6-3 with TRBJ1-5, with D perhaps TRBD1 (6 bases). The V end lost 6 bases, the J end lost 6 bases, and 18 bases lay between the germline ends. The CDR3 has 15 amino acids. Germline CDR1 reads MNHEY; CDR2 reads SVGEGT. The CDR3 bases are TGTGCCAGCAGCCCCGCTGGGGGCGCGGGTCAGCCCCAGCATTTT. Its translation: CASSPAGGAGQPQHF.